These 15 T cell receptor beta chains were all obtained from the same sample, sequenced in a study of response to subunit inactivated influenza vaccine. MiXCR, applied by TCRdb to the RT-PCR reads, yields one record per CDR3 protein. The data contain 400,000 to 650,000 distinct CDR3 sequences, 7.2% of them singletons. This specimen consisted of PBMCs from blood, obtained around 25 months after vaccination. These receptors were obtained from a man between 50 and 69 years old who received an inactivated influenza vaccine.

There are a few counts of this clonotype. The gene calls are TRBV29-1 and TRBJ2-3; D is perhaps TRBD1 or TRBD2 (7 bases each). This CDR3 region has 15 residues. Germline loops: CDR1 SQVTM, CDR2 ANQGSEA. V lost 3 bases to trimming and J lost 8 bases, with 21 bases between them. CDR3 residues: CSVEARGGPAGTQYF. The CDR3 nucleotides read TGCAGCGTTGAGGCCAGGGGGGGACCAGCCGGTACGCAGTATTTT.

The chain employs TRBV20-1 and TRBJ2-5; TRBD1 agrees at 11 bases. Trimming took 3 bases from V and 4 from J; bases not matched to a gene: 4. CDR1 is DFQATT, CDR2 SNEGSKA, per germline (reference sequence). CDR3 length: 14 residues. The CDR3 region has the DNA TGCAGTGCTAGCCGCGGGACAGGGGGAGAGACCCAGTACTTC. Its protein is CSASRGTGGETQYF.

This clonotype occurred many times. J is TRBJ1-2 and V is TRBV28, with 8 bases identical to TRBD1. V lost 7 bases and J lost 4; bases outside the gene matches: 8. The germline V gene has CDR1 MDHEN and CDR2 SYDVKM. This CDR3 has 14 residues. CDR3 sequence: CASNLPTGAYGYTF. DNA of the CDR3: TGTGCCAGCAATCTACCGACAGGGGCCTATGGCTACACCTTC.

This clonotype was counted a few times. V usage is TRBV6-2 or TRBV6-3 and J usage is TRBJ2-4, with D possibly being TRBD2 (5 bases). The CDR3 extends over 17 amino acids. V lost 6 bases and J lost 4, with 22 bases in between. Germline lookup yields CDR1 MNHEY and CDR2 SVGEGT. In DNA form, the CDR3 reads TGTGCCAGCAGCCCTCCCCCATACCGGACTTCGAAAAACATTCAGTACTTC. Translation: CASSPPPYRTSKNIQYF.

The chain has TRBV10-3 and TRBJ2-2; D may be TRBD1 (6 bases). V was pared by 10 bases and J by 6 bases, with 15 bases between. In germline, CDR1 is ENHRY, CDR2 SYGVKD. This CDR3 has 13 residues. The CDR3: CATNRDESGELFF. In DNA form, the CDR3 reads TGTGCCACCAACAGGGACGAGTCCGGGGAGCTGTTTTTT.

This clonotype came up a few times. This chain uses TRBV12-3 or TRBV12-4 with TRBJ2-1; the match to TRBD1 covers 9 bases. This CDR3 is built from 17 residues. After removal of 2 bases from V and 9 bases from J, the junction contained 14 bases not matched to a gene. The CDR3 reads CASSLQVARTGDFEQFF. CDR3 coding DNA: TGTGCCAGCAGTTTACAGGTTGCTCGGACAGGGGATTTTGAGCAGTTCTTC.

This clonotype was detected only a few times. The gene calls are TRBV20-1 and TRBJ1-5, with D maybe TRBD1 (5 bases). V was clipped by 2 bases and J by 4 bases, with 12 bases between them. Germline CDR1 and CDR2: DFQATT and SNEGSKA (reference sequence). This CDR3 has 14 residues. Written as DNA, the CDR3 is TGCAGTGCTAGATTCGGGGGAGGGAATCAGCCCCAGCATTTT. Translated: CSARFGGGNQPQHF.

This clonotype was counted a few times. This chain uses TRBV9 with TRBJ2-3; 8 nucleotides align to TRBD2. V shed 4 bases, J shed 4 bases, and the junction held 8 bases outside the gene matches. CDR3 size: 15 residues. The germline V gene encodes CDR1 SGDLS and CDR2 YYNGEE. The CDR3 is CASSPGERESDTQYF. For the CDR3, the DNA is TGTGCCAGCAGCCCCGGGGAGCGGGAGTCAGATACGCAGTATTTT.

This chain links TRBV20-1 with TRBJ2-7, with 7 nucleotides matching TRBD1. Per the germline V gene, CDR1 is DFQATT and CDR2 is SNEGSKA (reference sequence). This CDR3 has 11 amino acids. With V trimmed by 5 bases and J by 3 bases, 1 base remained unmatched. The CDR3 loop is CSAWDSYEQYF. As DNA, the CDR3 is TGCAGTGCTTGGGACAGCTACGAGCAGTACTTC.

The chain recombines TRBV3-1 with TRBJ2-3; D may correspond to TRBD1 or TRBD2 (5 bases each). Trimming removed 0 bases from V and 3 bases from J, with 10 bases in between. Looked up from germline, CDR1 is LGHDT and CDR2 is YNNKEL (reference sequence). CDR3 length equals 15 residues. DNA of the CDR3: TGTGCCAGCAGCCAAGATGGGGGATGGACAGATACGCAGTATTTT. This sequence encodes CASSQDGGWTDTQYF.

This clonotype was observed a handful of times. V gene TRBV12-3 or TRBV12-4 combines with J gene TRBJ2-7, with TRBD1 matching over 7 bases. The CDR3 length is 14 residues. The junction had 16 bases not matched to a gene; V was cut back by 8 bases and J by 9 bases. The chain's CDR3 is CASHRPGQRFGQYF. CDR3 nucleotides: TGTGCCAGCCACCGTCCGGGACAGAGGTTCGGGCAGTACTTC.

This chain joins TRBV4-3 and TRBJ2-4; a possible D gene is TRBD1 (6 bases). CDR1 is LGHNA and CDR2 is YSLEER in the germline V gene. There are 13 residues in the CDR3. The germline V and J ends were trimmed by 4 bases and 6 bases, with 10 bases remaining between them. CDR3 protein: CASSPGQLNIQYF. The CDR3 nucleotides read TGCGCCAGCAGCCCCGGACAGTTAAACATTCAGTACTTC.

This clonotype was seen more than once but under ten times. The gene calls are TRBV15 and TRBJ1-4; possibly TRBD1 for D (5 bases). Trimming left V 6 bases short and J 0 bases short, with 20 bases between. The CDR3 totals 18 residues. The germline CDR1 and CDR2 sequences are LNHNV and YYDKDF (reference sequence). In DNA form, the CDR3 reads TGTGCCACCAGTTCTTCCGCAAAAACAGGAGCAACTAATGAAAAACTGTTTTTT. This translates into CATSSSAKTGATNEKLFF.

This clonotype was observed at least ten times. The genes are TRBV12-3 or TRBV12-4 and TRBJ2-1; D gene uncertain. Deletions cut 3 bases from V and 8 bases from J, with 2 bases between. The length of the CDR3 is 10 residues. DNA for the CDR3: TGTGCCAGCAGTTTCCATGAGCAGTTCTTC. This sequence encodes CASSFHEQFF.

The chain uses TRBV7-2 and TRBJ2-5; tentative D call: TRBD2 (6 bases). CDR3 length: 15 residues. The V gene lost 5 bases and the J gene lost 2 bases, with 15 bases spanning the gap. The germline CDR1 and CDR2 sequences are SGHTA and FQGNSA. DNA for the CDR3: TGTGCCAGCAGCGGGCGAGGAGGGAGGCAAGAGACCCAGTACTTC. Translating it yields CASSGRGGRQETQYF. The full variable domain, rest sourced from reference TRBV7-2 and TRBJ2-5, is GAGVSQSPSNKVTEKGKDVELRCDPISGHTALYWYRQSLGQGLEFLIYFQGNSAPDKSGLPSDRFSAERTGGSVSTLTIQRTQQEDSAVYLCASSGRGGRQETQYFGPGTRLLVL.